A selection of T cell receptor beta chains follows, all from one sample in a study of cytomegalovirus exposure and HLA in healthy donors. The protocol was immunoSEQ multiplex PCR, while the TCRdb copy is restricted to in-frame clones and leaves out a portion. The sample lists some 180,000 clones, around three quarters occurring once. The specimen sequenced was PBMCs. The receptors originated from a young woman in good health and CMV-seronegative. CDR3s leave out the opening cysteine and the closing phenylalanine or tryptophan.

j_call,cdr3_length,v_call,cdr3_aa
TRBJ2-3,13,TRBV7-3,ASSSSGGVSDTQY
TRBJ1-2,10,TRBV13,ASRSQRGGYT
TRBJ2-1,13,TRBV4-1,ASSQVAGGMDEQF
TRBJ2-7,14,TRBV7-6,ASSPTTGDISYEQY
TRBJ2-1,12,TRBV27,ASRVAGSHNEQF
TRBJ2-3,15,TRBV9,ASSPGLAGGPTDTQY
TRBJ2-2,16,TRBV7-3,ASSFSGGTGGLPGELF
TRBJ2-1,14,TRBV2,ASSGTGGEVRNEQF
TRBJ1-2,13,TRBV27,ASSETGVYNYGYT
TRBJ1-2,11,TRBV27,ASSLAQYYGYT
TRBJ2-3,15,TRBV29-1,SVEGFGFRSTTDTQY
TRBJ1-2,13,TRBV7-3,ASSLTAGDLNGYT
TRBJ2-5,11,TRBV2,ASSGGPEETQY
TRBJ2-3,14,TRBV5-4,ASSREAGPSTDTQY
TRBJ2-7,14,TRBV5-6,ASSLTSGGAPYEQY
TRBJ2-5,13,TRBV7-9,ASSRGTAPQETQY
TRBJ2-1,9,TRBV20-1,SARDNREQF
TRBJ2-1,12,TRBV5-1,ASSIGLPYNEQF
TRBJ2-7,12,TRBV27,ASSPRTSGYEQY
TRBJ2-1,12,TRBV11-3,ASSLDPLLNEQF
TRBJ2-7,12,TRBV2,ASSGGSGSYEQY
TRBJ2-1,13,TRBV6-1,ASSSGTSDYNEQF
TRBJ1-2,14,TRBV5-8,ASSFKRRGSNYGYT
TRBJ2-7,15,TRBV11-2,ASSPAQAGVLSYEQY
TRBJ2-1,12,TRBV9,ASSGQGAYNEQF
TRBJ2-1,16,TRBV11-2,ASSPGTSGMSSYNEQF
TRBJ2-1,13,TRBV5-1,ASSLGSGFYNEQF
TRBJ2-1,9,TRBV9,ASSSTGRKF
TRBJ1-2,13,TRBV2,ASRIREIGWYGYT
TRBJ2-7,12,TRBV6-1,ASSEWGPTYEQY
TRBJ2-3,12,TRBV7-2,ASSPQHSTDTQY
TRBJ1-2,11,TRBV29-1,SVDNYRGNGYT
TRBJ2-1,19,TRBV4-2,ASSQDFRSGIGPGPYNEQF
TRBJ2-7,13,TRBV11-2,ASSRGGGVPYEQY
TRBJ1-6,14,TRBV7-3,ASRSTGTGRNSPLH
TRBJ2-1,11,TRBV5-1,ASSFGGGPSGV
TRBJ2-5,13,TRBV7-2,ASSLPGSRWETQY
TRBJ1-4,12,TRBV6-6,ASTNRGPYEKLF
TRBJ1-1,11,TRBV6-1,ASIREWNTEAF
TRBJ2-2,13,TRBV6-4,ASSEISGNTGELF
TRBJ1-5,10,TRBV11-3,ASSRRGWSQH
TRBJ1-4,14,TRBV4-2,ASSQDWGLSHEKLF
TRBJ2-2,13,TRBV6-6,ASSLVTGNTGELF
TRBJ2-7,15,TRBV7-8,ASSLVRASSMSYEQY
TRBJ1-2,11,TRBV2,ASRSEALVGYT
TRBJ2-7,14,TRBV4-1,ASSNPTSGRAMEQY
TRBJ1-6,14,TRBV4-1,ASSPRGQGQGSPLH
TRBJ2-7,13,TRBV7-9,ASSPPAGGGYEQY
TRBJ2-5,13,TRBV5-1,ASSLGPGSQETQY
TRBJ1-4,13,TRBV9,ASSVKDRGGEKLF
TRBJ2-1,13,TRBV5-6,ASSFISGSQNEQF
TRBJ2-7,12,TRBV28,ASSSWTYTYEQY